The TCR beta chain described here comes from a study of shared clonotypes between healthy human individuals. Looked up from germline, CDR1 is ENHRY and CDR2 is SYGVKD. V gave up 8 bases and J gave up 0 bases, with 11 bases separating them. The CDR3 is made up of 14 amino acids. Study conclusions and caveats: Roughly 5.3% of naive CD4 clonotypes were common to several donors. The sole specimen, blood, was sampled, and tissue repertoires likely differ.

Sequenced by immunoSEQ multiplex PCR; TCRdb stores in-frame clones only, minus some. The sample consists of around 1.4 million clones, roughly 98.5% of them appearing once. On this clone itself: Its target is unknown.

The receptor comes from a man aged 25 to 40 in good health. The material sequenced was naive CD4+ T cells sorted from blood. Subset denoted: CD45RA+ positively selected. V gene TRBV10-3 combines with J gene TRBJ1-5, with D unresolved. Here the CDR3 reads CAISGDHSNQPQHF. CDR3 sequence (DNA): TGTGCCATCTCCGGGGATCATAGCAATCAGCCCCAGCATTTT.